This T cell receptor beta chain is from a study of blood T cell repertoires in COVID-19. In the study overall: Some COVID-19 samples were acute and others convalescent; all came from the United States, Italy and Spain. Sample material is recorded as cDNA or gDNA derived from T cells, B-cell-depleted T cells, or PBMCs.

CDR1 is SGDLS, CDR2 YYNGEE, per germline. The ends were cut back, 3 bases at V and 0 bases at J, with 13 bases in the middle. CDR3 length: 15 residues. Original methodology: Estimation of nucleated cell counts was performed using reference gene primer amplification. Measured with immunoSEQ multiplex PCR; TCRdb has only the in-frame clones, and not every one. That table supplies the V and J calls and clone size; D and trimming were determined from the DNA. The repertoire holds about 290,000 clones, 70% to 90% seen once, with approximately 3.8% in the top ten. The table lists this clone with a count of one.

The sequence came from a woman in her forties or fifties with active or convalescent COVID-19. V usage is TRBV9 and J usage is TRBJ2-7, with D possibly matching TRBD2 (6 bases). Sequencing used peripheral blood. The CDR3 DNA reads as TGTGCCAGCAGCGCCCCGGACGGGAGCTCCTACGAGCAGTACTTC. Its translation is CASSAPDGSSYEQYF.